The clone carrying this T cell receptor (beta chain) has a count of ten or more. Antigen specificity is unknown. Using its own MiXCR run on the RT-PCR reads, TCRdb lists one record per CDR3 protein. The data hold around 750,000 distinct CDR3 sequences, with 20% to 25% observed a single time. The data derive from a study of response to subunit inactivated influenza vaccine. Trimming removed 5 bases at V and 1 base at J, with 15 bases between. CDR3 length: 16 amino acids. The germline gives CDR1 MNHEY, CDR2 SMNVEV (reference sequence). Notes on the study in general: Seasonal influenza vaccination, on each occasion, was suggested by the authors to recruit few new T cells.

The sequences come from PBMCs from blood, collected roughly 5 days after vaccination. The chain uses TRBV27 and TRBJ2-1; possible D gene TRBD2, 5 bases. The source of this sequence is a middle-aged man who received an inactivated influenza vaccine. This CDR3 reads CASSITRVSSYNEQFF. The CDR3 region has the DNA TGTGCCAGCAGTATCACTAGGGTATCTTCCTACAATGAGCAGTTCTTC.